This T cell receptor beta chain came from a study of spatial heterogeneity in lung cancer. The overall study: Every unique TCR and UMI combination, on average, appeared more than ten times in raw reads. Study-level points and caveats: At resection, ubiquitous expanded tumor TCRs appeared in blood more than at follow-up.

This sample's time point: sample taken at primary tumor resection. No cells were sorted before sequencing. The whole RNA sequenced was extracted from tumor, nontumor lung or frozen PBMC. V shed 1 base and J shed 4 bases, with 10 bases lying between them. CDR1 is LGHNA and CDR2 is YSLEER in the germline V gene. The CDR3 has 14 residues. Single TCR cDNA molecules each had their own unique molecular identifier. TCRdb ran MiXCR on the 5' RACE reads and lists one entry per CDR3 protein. The table shows more than 20,000 distinct CDR3 sequences, with 13% occurring only once. This clonotype was found many times. Its antigen remains unknown.

The sample here was PBMCs, taken at surgery. This sequence originates from a female donor with early-stage non-small cell lung cancer. This chain uses TRBV4-3 with TRBJ1-2; no definite D call. The CDR3 region is CASSQAMGSYGYTF. The CDR3, as DNA: TGCGCCAGCAGCCAAGCCATGGGGTCCTATGGCTACACCTTC.